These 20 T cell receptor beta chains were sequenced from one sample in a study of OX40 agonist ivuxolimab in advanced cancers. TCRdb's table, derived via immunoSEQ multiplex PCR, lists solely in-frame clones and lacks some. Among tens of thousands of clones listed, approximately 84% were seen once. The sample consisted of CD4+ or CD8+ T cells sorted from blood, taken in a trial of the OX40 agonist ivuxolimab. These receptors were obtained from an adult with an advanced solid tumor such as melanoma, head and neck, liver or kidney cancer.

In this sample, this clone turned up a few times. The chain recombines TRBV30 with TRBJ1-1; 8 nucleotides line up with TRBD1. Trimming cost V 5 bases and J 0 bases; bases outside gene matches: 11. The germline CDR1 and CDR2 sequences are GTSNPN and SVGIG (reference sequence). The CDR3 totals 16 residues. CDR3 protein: CAWAGTGFFLNTEAFF. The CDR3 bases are TGTGCCTGGGCCGGGACAGGATTTTTCTTGAACACTGAAGCTTTCTTT.

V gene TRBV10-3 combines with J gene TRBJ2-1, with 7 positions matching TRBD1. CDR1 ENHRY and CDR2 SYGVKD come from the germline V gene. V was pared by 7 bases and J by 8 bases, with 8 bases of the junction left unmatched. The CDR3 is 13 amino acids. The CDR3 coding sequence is TGTGCCATCACTGCCTACAGGGGCGATGAGCAGTTCTTC. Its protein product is CAITAYRGDEQFF.

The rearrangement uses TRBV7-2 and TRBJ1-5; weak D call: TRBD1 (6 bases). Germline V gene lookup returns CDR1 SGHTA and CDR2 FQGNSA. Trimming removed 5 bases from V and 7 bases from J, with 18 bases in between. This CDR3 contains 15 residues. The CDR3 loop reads CASSPTQGGFQPQHF. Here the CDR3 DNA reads TGTGCCAGCAGCCCAACCCAAGGGGGGTTCCAGCCCCAGCATTTT. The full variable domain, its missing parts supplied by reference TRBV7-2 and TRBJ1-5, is GAGVSQSPSNKVTEKGKDVELRCDPISGHTALYWYRQSLGQGLEFLIYFQGNSAPDKSGLPSDRFSAERTGGSVSTLTIQRTQQEDSAVYLCASSPTQGGFQPQHFGDGTRLSIL.

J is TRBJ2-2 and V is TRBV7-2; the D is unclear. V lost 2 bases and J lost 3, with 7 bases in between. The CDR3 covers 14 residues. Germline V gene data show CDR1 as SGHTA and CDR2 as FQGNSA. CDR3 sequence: CASSLRWDTGELFF. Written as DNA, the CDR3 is TGTGCCAGCAGCTTAAGATGGGACACCGGGGAGCTGTTTTTT.

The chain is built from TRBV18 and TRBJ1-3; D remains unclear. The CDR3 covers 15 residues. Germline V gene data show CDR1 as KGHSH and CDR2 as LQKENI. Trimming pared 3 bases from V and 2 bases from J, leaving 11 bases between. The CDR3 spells CASSPGEGAGNTIYF. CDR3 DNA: TGTGCCAGCTCACCGGGAGAGGGTGCTGGAAACACCATATATTTT.

This CDR3 reads CASSFTGGANTEAFF. CDR3 DNA sequence: TGTGCCAGCAGCTTTACAGGGGGCGCGAACACTGAAGCTTTCTTT. The gene calls are TRBV7-9 and TRBJ1-1, with 9 bases that match TRBD1. The CDR3 has 15 amino acids. The V segment lost 3 bases and the J segment 1 base; nucleotides outside the gene matches: 3. The V gene's germline CDR1 is SEHNR and CDR2 FQNEAQ (reference sequence).

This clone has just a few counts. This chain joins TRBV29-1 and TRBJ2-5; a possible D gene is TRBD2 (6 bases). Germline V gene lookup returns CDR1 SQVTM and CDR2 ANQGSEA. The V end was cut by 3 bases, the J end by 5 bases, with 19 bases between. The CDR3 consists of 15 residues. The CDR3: CSVEPHLRAGETQYF. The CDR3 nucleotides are TGCAGCGTTGAGCCCCACCTAAGGGCGGGGGAGACCCAGTACTTC.

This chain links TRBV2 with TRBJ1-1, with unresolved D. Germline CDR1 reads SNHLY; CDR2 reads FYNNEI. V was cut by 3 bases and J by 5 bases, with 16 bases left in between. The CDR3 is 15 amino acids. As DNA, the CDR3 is TGTGCCAGCAGTGAGAATCCCGGGTCCCCGACTGAAGCTTTCTTT. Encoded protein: CASSENPGSPTEAFF.

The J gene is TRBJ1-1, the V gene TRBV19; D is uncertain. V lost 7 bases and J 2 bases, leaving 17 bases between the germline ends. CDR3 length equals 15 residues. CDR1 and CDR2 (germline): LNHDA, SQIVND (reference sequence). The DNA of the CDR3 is TGTGCCAGTATCGGCGTCCCCCCGGCTAACACTGAAGCTTTCTTT. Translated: CASIGVPPANTEAFF.

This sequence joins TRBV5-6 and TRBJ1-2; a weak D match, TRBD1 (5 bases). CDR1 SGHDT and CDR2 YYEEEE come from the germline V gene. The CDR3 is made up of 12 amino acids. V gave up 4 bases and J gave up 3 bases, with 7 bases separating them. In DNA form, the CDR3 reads TGTGCCAGCAGCCACAGGTACTATGGCTACACCTTC. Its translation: CASSHRYYGYTF.

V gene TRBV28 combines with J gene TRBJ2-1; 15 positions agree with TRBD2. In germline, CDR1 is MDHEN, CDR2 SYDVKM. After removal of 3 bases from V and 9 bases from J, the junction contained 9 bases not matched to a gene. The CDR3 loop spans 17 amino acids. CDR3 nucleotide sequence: TGTGCCAGCAGTTTCATTGGACTAGCGGGAGGGCCGGGTGAGCAGTTCTTC. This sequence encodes CASSFIGLAGGPGEQFF.

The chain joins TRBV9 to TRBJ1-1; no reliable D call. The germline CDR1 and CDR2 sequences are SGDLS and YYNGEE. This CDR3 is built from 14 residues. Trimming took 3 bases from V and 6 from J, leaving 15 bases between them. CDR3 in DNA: TGTGCCAGCAGCGCAGCCGGGTGGGCGGCTGAAGCTTTCTTT. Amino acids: CASSAAGWAAEAFF. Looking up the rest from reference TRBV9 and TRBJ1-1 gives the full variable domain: DSGVTQTPKHLITATGQRVTLRCSPRSGDLSVYWYQQSLDQGLQFLIQYYNGEERAKGNILERFSAQQFPDLHSELNLSSLELGDSALYFCASSAAGWAAEAFFGQGTRLTVV.

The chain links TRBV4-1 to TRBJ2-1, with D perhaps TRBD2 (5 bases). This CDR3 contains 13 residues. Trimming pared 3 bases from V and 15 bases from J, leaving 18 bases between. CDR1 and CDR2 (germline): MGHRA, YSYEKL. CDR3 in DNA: TGCGCCAGCAGCCAGGTGGGAACGGAGGTCCCGTTCTTC. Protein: CASSQVGTEVPFF.

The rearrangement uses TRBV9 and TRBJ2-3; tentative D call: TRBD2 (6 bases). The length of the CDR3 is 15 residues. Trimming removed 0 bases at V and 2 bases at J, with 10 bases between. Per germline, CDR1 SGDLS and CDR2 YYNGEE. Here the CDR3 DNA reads TGTGCCAGCAGCGTAGTGCCGGGAGACACAGATACGCAGTATTTT. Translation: CASSVVPGDTDTQYF. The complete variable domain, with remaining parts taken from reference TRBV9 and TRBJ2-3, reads DSGVTQTPKHLITATGQRVTLRCSPRSGDLSVYWYQQSLDQGLQFLIQYYNGEERAKGNILERFSAQQFPDLHSELNLSSLELGDSALYFCASSVVPGDTDTQYFGPGTRLTVL.

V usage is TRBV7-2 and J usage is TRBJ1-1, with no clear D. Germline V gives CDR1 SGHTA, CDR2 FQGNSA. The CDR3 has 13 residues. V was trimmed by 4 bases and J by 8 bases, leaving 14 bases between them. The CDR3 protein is CASSSAPGREAFF. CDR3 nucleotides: TGTGCCAGCAGCTCCGCCCCCGGGAGAGAAGCTTTCTTT.

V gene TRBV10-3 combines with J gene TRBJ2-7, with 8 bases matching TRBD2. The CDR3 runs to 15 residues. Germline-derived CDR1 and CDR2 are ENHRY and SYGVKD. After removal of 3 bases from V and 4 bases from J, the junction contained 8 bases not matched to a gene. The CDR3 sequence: CAISDSGTRRYEQYF. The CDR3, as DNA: TGTGCCATCAGTGATTCCGGGACTAGACGGTACGAGCAGTACTTC.

Here the CDR3 DNA reads TGCGCCAGTTCGGAACCGAACACTGAAGCTTTCTTT. Translating it yields CASSEPNTEAFF. The chain joins TRBV5-1 to TRBJ1-1, with no clear D. V gave up 8 bases and J gave up 1 base, with 9 bases separating them. Per germline, CDR1 SGHRS and CDR2 YFSETQ. The CDR3 sequence is 12 residues long.

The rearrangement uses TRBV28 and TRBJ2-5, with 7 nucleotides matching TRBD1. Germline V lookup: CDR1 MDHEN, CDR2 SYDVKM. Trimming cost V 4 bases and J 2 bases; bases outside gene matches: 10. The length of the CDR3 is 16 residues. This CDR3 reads CASSSTGQFFQETQYF. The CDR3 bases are TGTGCCAGCAGTTCGACGGGACAGTTTTTTCAAGAGACCCAGTACTTC.

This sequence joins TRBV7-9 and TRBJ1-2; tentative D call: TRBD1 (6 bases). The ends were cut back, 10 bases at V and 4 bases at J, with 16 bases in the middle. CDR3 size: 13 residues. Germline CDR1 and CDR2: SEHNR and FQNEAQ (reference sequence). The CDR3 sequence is CAITRGAGYGYTF. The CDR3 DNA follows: TGTGCCATAACGCGGGGGGCGGGCTATGGCTACACCTTC.

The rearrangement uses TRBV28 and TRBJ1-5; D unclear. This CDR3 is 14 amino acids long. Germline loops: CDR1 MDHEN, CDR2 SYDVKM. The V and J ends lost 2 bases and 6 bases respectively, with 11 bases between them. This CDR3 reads CASSLDSGVQPQHF. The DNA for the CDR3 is TGTGCCAGCAGTTTAGACTCGGGAGTTCAGCCCCAGCATTTT.